Listed below are T cell receptor beta chains from one sample, sequenced in a study of T cell responses to AZD1222 COVID-19 vaccine. Profiled with immunoSEQ multiplex PCR; TCRdb holds only in-frame clones, not every one. Of 68,000 or so clones listed, about four fifths are singletons. The source material was peripheral blood, sampled on day 0 of AZD1222 vaccination. The receptor source for this set is an adult in good health. CDR3s include the opening cysteine and the closing phenylalanine or tryptophan. The order of the fields is CDR3 protein, CDR3 DNA, J gene, V gene, clone size, D gene. A D gene is named only where the DNA matches it firmly. A row's size may be missing; if present it is once, few, many or a size class.

CDR3aa: CAISEFSGGPDEQYF; CDR3nt: TGTGCCATCAGTGAGTTTTCGGGGGGGCCTGACGAGCAGTACTTC; j_gene: TRBJ2-7; v_gene: TRBV10-3; abundance: -; d_gene: TRBD2
CDR3aa: CASSRTPTGKTEAFF; CDR3nt: TGTGCCAGCTCCCGAACGCCGACAGGAAAAACTGAAGCTTTCTTT; j_gene: TRBJ1-1; v_gene: TRBV18; abundance: -; d_gene: -
CDR3aa: CASSIGQLKNVIITYGYTF; CDR3nt: TGTGCCAGTAGTATAGGACAGCTAAAAAACGTTATAATTACCTATGGCTACACCTTC; j_gene: TRBJ1-2; v_gene: TRBV19; abundance: -; d_gene: -
CDR3aa: CASSFSDTYSGNTIYF; CDR3nt: TGTGCCAGCAGCTTTTCCGATACCTACTCTGGAAACACCATATATTTT; j_gene: TRBJ1-3; v_gene: TRBV5-6; abundance: -; d_gene: -
CDR3aa: CASRPILTGVKAFF; CDR3nt: TGTGCCAGCAGACCTATCCTTACAGGGGTTAAAGCTTTCTTT; j_gene: TRBJ1-1; v_gene: TRBV7-8; abundance: -; d_gene: TRBD1
CDR3aa: CSVETGISGQPQHF; CDR3nt: TGCAGCGTCGAGACAGGGATTTCGGGTCAGCCCCAGCATTTT; j_gene: TRBJ1-5; v_gene: TRBV29-1; abundance: -; d_gene: TRBD1
CDR3aa: CASSFSGESSQPQHF; CDR3nt: TGTGCCAGCAGCTTTTCAGGGGAGTCAAGTCAGCCCCAGCATTTT; j_gene: TRBJ1-5; v_gene: TRBV7-9; abundance: -; d_gene: -
CDR3aa: CASSPLRGGGSYNEQFF; CDR3nt: TGTGCCAGCAGCCCGCTCCGGGGCGGGGGATCGTACAATGAGCAGTTCTTC; j_gene: TRBJ2-1; v_gene: TRBV7-2; abundance: once; d_gene: TRBD2
CDR3aa: CASSQQGIHPTNEKLFF; CDR3nt: TGTGCCAGCAGCCAACAGGGCATCCACCCAACTAATGAAAAACTGTTTTTT; j_gene: TRBJ1-4; v_gene: TRBV3-1/TRBV3-2; abundance: -; d_gene: -
CDR3aa: CASSQAHKLAGAYEQYF; CDR3nt: TGTGCCAGCAGCCAAGCCCACAAGTTAGCGGGGGCCTACGAGCAGTACTTC; j_gene: TRBJ2-7; v_gene: TRBV14; abundance: few; d_gene: TRBD2
CDR3aa: CASSFRLADTQYF; CDR3nt: TGTGCCAGCAGCTTTAGACTAGCGGATACGCAGTATTTT; j_gene: TRBJ2-3; v_gene: TRBV7-2; abundance: -; d_gene: TRBD2
CDR3aa: CASSVLPGDGTYTHTQYF; CDR3nt: TGTGCCAGCAGCGTTCTTCCCGGTGACGGGACTTACACACATACGCAGTATTTT; j_gene: TRBJ2-3; v_gene: TRBV9; abundance: -; d_gene: -
CDR3aa: CASSYSRAPDQPQHF; CDR3nt: TGTGCCAGCAGTTACTCCCGGGCCCCTGATCAGCCCCAGCATTTT; j_gene: TRBJ1-5; v_gene: TRBV6-5; abundance: -; d_gene: -
CDR3aa: CASSRSGGTDTQYF; CDR3nt: TGTGCCAGCAGCCGTAGCGGGGGTACAGATACGCAGTATTTT; j_gene: TRBJ2-3; v_gene: TRBV7-3; abundance: few; d_gene: TRBD2
CDR3aa: CASSESAGGTDTQYF; CDR3nt: TGTGCCAGCAGTGAATCAGCGGGGGGAACAGATACGCAGTATTTT; j_gene: TRBJ2-3; v_gene: TRBV6-1; abundance: few; d_gene: TRBD2
CDR3aa: CASSLLSAGHSGANVLTF; CDR3nt: TGTGCCAGCAGCCTTTTGAGCGCAGGGCACTCTGGGGCCAACGTCCTGACTTTC; j_gene: TRBJ2-6; v_gene: TRBV5-6; abundance: -; d_gene: -
CDR3aa: CASSQDRGNSPLHF; CDR3nt: TGCGCCAGCAGCCAAGACAGGGGAAATTCACCCCTCCACTTT; j_gene: TRBJ1-6; v_gene: TRBV4-1; abundance: once; d_gene: -
CDR3aa: CASSSLPGLAWETQYF; CDR3nt: TGTGCCAGTAGTTCACTACCGGGACTAGCGTGGGAGACCCAGTACTTC; j_gene: TRBJ2-5; v_gene: TRBV19; abundance: -; d_gene: TRBD2
CDR3aa: CASSPNKPNYRGYDYNSPLHF; CDR3nt: TGTGCCAGCAGTCCGAACAAACCAAACTACAGGGGGTACGACTATAATTCACCCCTCCACTTT; j_gene: TRBJ1-6; v_gene: TRBV27; abundance: -; d_gene: TRBD1
CDR3aa: CASSPRVREEAFF; CDR3nt: TGTGCCAGCTCACCACGCGTCAGAGAGGAAGCTTTCTTT; j_gene: TRBJ1-1; v_gene: TRBV18; abundance: -; d_gene: -
CDR3aa: CASSVESGNTIYF; CDR3nt: TGTGCCAGCAGCGTAGAATCTGGAAACACCATATATTTT; j_gene: TRBJ1-3; v_gene: TRBV9; abundance: -; d_gene: -
CDR3aa: CASSPNRLRVEGNTIYF; CDR3nt: TGTGCCAGCAGCCCTAATAGACTTCGGGTTGAAGGAAACACCATATATTTT; j_gene: TRBJ1-3; v_gene: TRBV5-6; abundance: -; d_gene: -
CDR3aa: CASSIVSRGPGQPQHF; CDR3nt: TGTGCCAGTAGTATAGTTAGCAGGGGGCCGGGTCAGCCCCAGCATTTT; j_gene: TRBJ1-5; v_gene: TRBV19; abundance: once; d_gene: TRBD1
CDR3aa: CSTLAGGNTGELFF; CDR3nt: TGCAGCACTTTGGCGGGGGGGAACACCGGGGAGCTGTTTTTT; j_gene: TRBJ2-2; v_gene: TRBV29-1; abundance: -; d_gene: TRBD2
CDR3aa: CASRRKIFGDGYTF; CDR3nt: TGTGCCAGTAGACGGAAAATTTTCGGGGACGGCTACACCTTC; j_gene: TRBJ1-2; v_gene: TRBV19; abundance: -; d_gene: -
CDR3aa: CASSGGVNEKLFF; CDR3nt: TGTGCCAGCAGCGGCGGAGTTAATGAAAAACTGTTTTTT; j_gene: TRBJ1-4; v_gene: TRBV9; abundance: -; d_gene: -
CDR3aa: CASIFTGRANTEAFF; CDR3nt: TGTGCCAGTATATTCACAGGGAGGGCGAACACTGAAGCTTTCTTT; j_gene: TRBJ1-1; v_gene: TRBV19; abundance: -; d_gene: -
CDR3aa: CASMGLAEIQETQYF; CDR3nt: TGTGCCAGCATGGGACTAGCGGAGATCCAAGAGACCCAGTACTTC; j_gene: TRBJ2-5; v_gene: TRBV6-5; abundance: -; d_gene: TRBD2
CDR3aa: CASSSYRGLNTEAFF; CDR3nt: TGTGCCAGCAGCTCTTACAGGGGGTTGAACACTGAAGCTTTCTTT; j_gene: TRBJ1-1; v_gene: TRBV5-5; abundance: -; d_gene: TRBD1
CDR3aa: CASSLETTDLSGGYTF; CDR3nt: TGTGCCAGCAGCCTGGAGACAACAGATCTTAGCGGCGGCTACACCTTC; j_gene: TRBJ1-2; v_gene: TRBV5-5; abundance: -; d_gene: -
CDR3aa: CASSMNGHVFSGNTIYF; CDR3nt: TGTGCCAGTAGTATGAATGGTCACGTCTTCTCTGGAAACACCATATATTTT; j_gene: TRBJ1-3; v_gene: TRBV19; abundance: -; d_gene: -
CDR3aa: CSVTAGTANTEAFF; CDR3nt: TGCAGCGTTACAGCCGGGACAGCGAACACTGAAGCTTTCTTT; j_gene: TRBJ1-1; v_gene: TRBV29-1; abundance: -; d_gene: TRBD1
CDR3aa: CASSSRGNGELFF; CDR3nt: TGTGCCAGCAGCTCACGGGGCAACGGGGAGCTGTTTTTT; j_gene: TRBJ2-2; v_gene: TRBV3-1/TRBV3-2; abundance: -; d_gene: -
CDR3aa: CASSFGTGQETQYF; CDR3nt: TGTGCCAGCAGCTTCGGGACAGGTCAGGAGACCCAGTACTTC; j_gene: TRBJ2-5; v_gene: TRBV5-4; abundance: -; d_gene: TRBD1
CDR3aa: CASSEFMYEQYF; CDR3nt: TGTGCCAGCAGTGAATTTATGTACGAGCAGTACTTC; j_gene: TRBJ2-7; v_gene: TRBV2; abundance: -; d_gene: -
CDR3aa: CASSAIAGGSTDTQYF; CDR3nt: TGTGCCAGTAGTGCTATAGCGGGGGGATCCACAGATACGCAGTATTTT; j_gene: TRBJ2-3; v_gene: TRBV19; abundance: -; d_gene: TRBD2
CDR3aa: CASSEVGTGDGYTF; CDR3nt: TGTGCCAGCAGTGAAGTAGGGACAGGGGATGGCTACACCTTC; j_gene: TRBJ1-2; v_gene: TRBV6-1; abundance: -; d_gene: TRBD1
CDR3aa: CASSEGGAHQPQHF; CDR3nt: TGTGCCAGCAGTGAAGGAGGGGCTCACCAGCCCCAGCATTTT; j_gene: TRBJ1-5; v_gene: TRBV6-1; abundance: once; d_gene: -
CDR3aa: CASSTRGTVGEKLFF; CDR3nt: TGTGCCAGCAGCACTCGAGGGACAGTAGGAGAAAAACTGTTTTTT; j_gene: TRBJ1-4; v_gene: TRBV7-2; abundance: -; d_gene: TRBD1
CDR3aa: CASSEGAGAGNTIYF; CDR3nt: TGTGCCAGCAGTGAAGGTGCAGGGGCTGGAAACACCATATATTTT; j_gene: TRBJ1-3; v_gene: TRBV2; abundance: -; d_gene: -
CDR3aa: CAWLDRADYEQYF; CDR3nt: TGTGCCTGGCTAGACAGGGCTGACTACGAGCAGTACTTC; j_gene: TRBJ2-7; v_gene: TRBV30; abundance: -; d_gene: TRBD1
CDR3aa: CASGTGGTSRNEKLFF; CDR3nt: TGCGCCAGCGGAACAGGGGGCACTTCACGGAATGAAAAACTGTTTTTT; j_gene: TRBJ1-4; v_gene: TRBV5-1; abundance: few; d_gene: TRBD1
CDR3aa: CARSLGTGVYSGNTIYF; CDR3nt: TGTGCCAGAAGCCTAGGTACAGGGGTCTACTCTGGAAACACCATATATTTT; j_gene: TRBJ1-3; v_gene: TRBV7-5; abundance: -; d_gene: -
CDR3aa: CASRSTGGTTNEKLFF; CDR3nt: TGTGCCAGCAGATCGACAGGAGGGACAACTAATGAAAAACTGTTTTTT; j_gene: TRBJ1-4; v_gene: TRBV5-4; abundance: -; d_gene: -
CDR3aa: CASKVPGTEAFF; CDR3nt: TGTGCCAGCAAAGTCCCAGGAACTGAAGCTTTCTTT; j_gene: TRBJ1-1; v_gene: TRBV6-5; abundance: -; d_gene: -
CDR3aa: CASSPDLNYGYTF; CDR3nt: TGTGCCAGCAGCCCGGACCTTAACTATGGCTACACCTTC; j_gene: TRBJ1-2; v_gene: TRBV9; abundance: -; d_gene: -
CDR3aa: CASSLTGTGGNIYTF; CDR3nt: TGTGCCAGCAGCCTTACCGGGACAGGGGGCAATATCTACACCTTC; j_gene: TRBJ1-2; v_gene: TRBV5-4; abundance: -; d_gene: TRBD1
CDR3aa: CASSLRGTGNEKLFF; CDR3nt: TGTGCCAGCAGCTTAAGAGGGACAGGAAATGAAAAACTGTTTTTT; j_gene: TRBJ1-4; v_gene: TRBV7-9; abundance: -; d_gene: TRBD1
CDR3aa: CASSLAGTSGAYEQFF; CDR3nt: TGCGCCAGCAGCTTAGCCGGGACTAGCGGGGCCTATGAGCAGTTCTTC; j_gene: TRBJ2-1; v_gene: TRBV5-1; abundance: -; d_gene: TRBD2